The subject of this entry is one TCR beta chain. What it binds is not known. CDR1 and CDR2 from the germline V gene are LNHNV and YYDKDF (reference sequence). Trimming removed 5 bases from V and 14 bases from J; junction bases left unmatched: 5. This CDR3 has 12 residues. Data came from immunoSEQ multiplex PCR; TCRdb stores just in-frame clones and leaves some out. Of 89,000 or so clones listed, 80% to 85% were seen once; the top ten hold 0.8% to 0.9%. These data belong to a study of graft-versus-host responses after intestinal transplantation. Study summary: As for transplant type, recipients had multivisceral, liver-intestinal, or isolated intestinal grafts.

The chain links TRBV15 to TRBJ1-6; TRBD1 matches 8 bases. This specimen was unstimulated CD4+ T cells sorted from spleen or lymph node cells, taken before intestinal transplant. The origin of this receptor is a human donor who received an intestinal transplant. CDR3 in amino acids: CATSQGAKALHF. In DNA form, the CDR3 reads TGTGCCACCAGCCAGGGGGCCAAGGCCCTCCACTTT.